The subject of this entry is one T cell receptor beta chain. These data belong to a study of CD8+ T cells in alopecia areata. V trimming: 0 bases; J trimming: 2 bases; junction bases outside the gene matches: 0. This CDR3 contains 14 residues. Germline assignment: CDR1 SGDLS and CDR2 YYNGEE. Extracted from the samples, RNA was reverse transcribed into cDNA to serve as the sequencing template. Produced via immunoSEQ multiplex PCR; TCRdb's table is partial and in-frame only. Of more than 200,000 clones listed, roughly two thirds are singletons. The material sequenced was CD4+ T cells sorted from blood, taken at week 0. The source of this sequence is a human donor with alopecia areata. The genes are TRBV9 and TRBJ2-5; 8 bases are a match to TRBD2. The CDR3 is CASSVGGGQETQYF. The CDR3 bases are TGTGCCAGCAGCGTAGGCGGGGGGCAAGAGACCCAGTACTTC.